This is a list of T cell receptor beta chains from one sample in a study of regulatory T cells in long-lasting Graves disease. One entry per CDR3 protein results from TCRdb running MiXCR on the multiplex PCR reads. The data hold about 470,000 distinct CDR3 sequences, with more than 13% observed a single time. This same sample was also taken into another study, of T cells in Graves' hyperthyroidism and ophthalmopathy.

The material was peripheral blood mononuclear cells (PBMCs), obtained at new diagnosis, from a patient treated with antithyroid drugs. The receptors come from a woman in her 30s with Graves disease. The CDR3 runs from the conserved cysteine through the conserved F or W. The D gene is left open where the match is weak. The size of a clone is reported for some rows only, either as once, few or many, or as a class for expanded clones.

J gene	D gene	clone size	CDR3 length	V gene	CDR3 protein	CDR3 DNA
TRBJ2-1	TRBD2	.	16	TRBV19	CASSIGNSGRYNEQFF	TGTGCCAGTAGTATAGGGAATAGCGGGAGGTACAATGAGCAGTTCTTC
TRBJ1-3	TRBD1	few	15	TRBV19	CASSTWTGAGNTIYF	TGTGCCAGTAGTACTTGGACAGGGGCGGGAAACACCATATATTTT
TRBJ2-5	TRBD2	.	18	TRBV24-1	CATSDRTSGEQYQETQYF	TGTGCCACCAGTGATCGGACTAGCGGAGAACAGTACCAAGAGACCCAGTACTTC
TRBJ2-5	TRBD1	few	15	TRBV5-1	CASSENRGARETQYF	TGCGCCAGCAGCGAAAACAGGGGGGCCAGGGAGACCCAGTACTTC
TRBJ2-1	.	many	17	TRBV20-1	CSARDRAKPPLYNEQFF	TGCAGTGCTAGAGATAGGGCCAAACCCCCCCTATACAATGAGCAGTTCTTC
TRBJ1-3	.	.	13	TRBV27	CASSPPRGNTIYF	TGTGCCAGCAGTCCCCCGCGCGGAAACACCATATATTTT
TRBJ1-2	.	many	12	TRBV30	CAWSVQPRGYTF	TGTGCCTGGAGTGTACAGCCCCGAGGCTACACCTTC
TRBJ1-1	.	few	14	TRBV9	CASSVGPRNTEAFF	TGTGCCAGCAGCGTAGGGCCCAGGAACACTGAAGCTTTCTTT
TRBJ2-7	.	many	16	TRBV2	CASSGGGMDPTYEQYF	TGTGCCAGCAGCGGGGGCGGTATGGATCCAACCTACGAGCAGTACTTC
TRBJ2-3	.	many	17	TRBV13	CASSKTSLPARADTQYF	TGTGCCAGCAGTAAAACCTCACTTCCTGCCCGAGCAGATACGCAGTATTTT
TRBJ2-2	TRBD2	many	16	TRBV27	CASSPRTSGSTGELFF	TGTGCCAGCAGTCCTCGGACTAGCGGGAGCACCGGGGAGCTGTTTTTT
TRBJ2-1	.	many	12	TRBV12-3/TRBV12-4	CASKTRYNEQFF	TGTGCCAGCAAGACTCGATACAATGAGCAGTTCTTC
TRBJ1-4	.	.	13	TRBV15	CATGKNMGEKLFF	TGTGCCACCGGGAAGAATATGGGCGAAAAACTGTTTTTT
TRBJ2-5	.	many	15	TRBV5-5	CASSSPGGWVETQYF	TGTGCCAGCAGCTCCCCAGGAGGGTGGGTGGAGACCCAGTACTTC
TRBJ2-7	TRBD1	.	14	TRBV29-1	CSVEDMGQPYEQYF	TGCAGCGTTGAAGATATGGGACAGCCCTACGAGCAGTACTTC
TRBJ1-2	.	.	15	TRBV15	CATSRDLRVGYGYTF	TGTGCCACCAGCAGAGATCTGAGGGTTGGCTATGGCTACACCTTC
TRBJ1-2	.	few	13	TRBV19	CASSWAGRDGYTF	TGTGCCAGTAGCTGGGCAGGGCGGGACGGCTACACCTTC
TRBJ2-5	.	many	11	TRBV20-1	CSVRAGETQYF	TGCAGCGTGCGGGCGGGAGAGACCCAGTACTTC
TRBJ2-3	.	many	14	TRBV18	CASSRPPHTDTQYF	TGTGCCAGCTCACGCCCCCCCCACACAGATACGCAGTATTTT
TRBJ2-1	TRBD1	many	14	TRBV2	CASNQQGPLNEQFF	TGTGCCAGCAACCAACAGGGGCCATTAAATGAGCAGTTCTTC
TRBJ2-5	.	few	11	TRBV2	CASSYAGSQYF	TGTGCCAGCAGTTACGCAGGGAGCCAGTACTTC
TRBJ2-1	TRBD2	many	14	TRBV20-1	CSARLAGGYNEQFF	TGCAGTGCTAGGTTGGCGGGAGGGTACAATGAGCAGTTCTTC
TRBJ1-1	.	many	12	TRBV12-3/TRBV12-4	CASIGGGVEAFF	TGTGCCAGCATAGGGGGGGGTGTTGAAGCTTTCTTT
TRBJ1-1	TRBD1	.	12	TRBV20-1	CSARGQGQEAFF	TGCAGTGCTAGAGGACAGGGACAAGAAGCTTTCTTT